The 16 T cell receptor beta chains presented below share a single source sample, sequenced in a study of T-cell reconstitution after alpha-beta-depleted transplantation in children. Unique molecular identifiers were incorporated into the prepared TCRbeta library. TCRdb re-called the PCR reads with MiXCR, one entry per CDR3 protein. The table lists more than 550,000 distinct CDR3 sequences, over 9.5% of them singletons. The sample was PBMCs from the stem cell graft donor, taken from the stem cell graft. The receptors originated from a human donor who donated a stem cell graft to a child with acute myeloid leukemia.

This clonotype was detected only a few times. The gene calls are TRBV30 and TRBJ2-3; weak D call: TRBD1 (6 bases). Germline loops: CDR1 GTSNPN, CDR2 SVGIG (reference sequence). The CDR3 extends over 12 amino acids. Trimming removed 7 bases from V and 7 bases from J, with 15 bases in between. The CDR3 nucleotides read TGTGCCTCCCGCAGGGGTAATAATACGCAGTATTTT. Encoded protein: CASRRGNNTQYF.

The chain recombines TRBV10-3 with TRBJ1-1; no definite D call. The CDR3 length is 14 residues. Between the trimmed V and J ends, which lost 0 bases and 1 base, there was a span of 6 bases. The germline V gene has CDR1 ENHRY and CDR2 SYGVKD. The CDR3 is CAISESLGNTEAFF. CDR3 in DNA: TGTGCCATCAGTGAGTCGTTAGGGAACACTGAAGCTTTCTTT.

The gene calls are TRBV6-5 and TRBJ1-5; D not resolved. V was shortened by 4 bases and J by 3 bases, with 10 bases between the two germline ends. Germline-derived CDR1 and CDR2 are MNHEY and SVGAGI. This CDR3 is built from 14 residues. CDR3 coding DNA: TGTGCCAGCAGTTTAGGACGGGACAATCAGCCCCAGCATTTT. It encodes CASSLGRDNQPQHF.

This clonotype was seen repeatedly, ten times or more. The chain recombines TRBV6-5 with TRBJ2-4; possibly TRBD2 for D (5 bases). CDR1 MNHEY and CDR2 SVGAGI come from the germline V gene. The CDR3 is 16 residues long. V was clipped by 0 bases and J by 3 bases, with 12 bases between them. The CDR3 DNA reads TGTGCCAGCAGTTACTCGAGGGCAGGCAACAAAAACATTCAGTACTTC. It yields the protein CASSYSRAGNKNIQYF.

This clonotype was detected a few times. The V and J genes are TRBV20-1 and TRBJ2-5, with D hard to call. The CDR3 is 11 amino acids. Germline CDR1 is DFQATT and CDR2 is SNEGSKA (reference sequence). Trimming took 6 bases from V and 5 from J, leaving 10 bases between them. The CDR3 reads CSAQKSETQYF. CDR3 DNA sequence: TGCAGTGCCCAGAAGAGCGAGACCCAGTACTTC.

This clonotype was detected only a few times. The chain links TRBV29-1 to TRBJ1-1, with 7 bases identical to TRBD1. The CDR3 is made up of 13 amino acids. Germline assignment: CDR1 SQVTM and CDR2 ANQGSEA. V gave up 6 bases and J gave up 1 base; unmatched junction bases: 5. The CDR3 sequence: CSVAGQPNTEAFF. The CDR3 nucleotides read TGCAGCGTCGCGGGACAGCCGAACACTGAAGCTTTCTTT.

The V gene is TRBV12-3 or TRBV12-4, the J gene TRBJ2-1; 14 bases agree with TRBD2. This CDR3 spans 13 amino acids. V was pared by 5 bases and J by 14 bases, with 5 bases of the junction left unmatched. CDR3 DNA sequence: TGTGCCAGCAGTGAACCGGGACTAGCGGGAGAGTTCTTC. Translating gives CASSEPGLAGEFF.

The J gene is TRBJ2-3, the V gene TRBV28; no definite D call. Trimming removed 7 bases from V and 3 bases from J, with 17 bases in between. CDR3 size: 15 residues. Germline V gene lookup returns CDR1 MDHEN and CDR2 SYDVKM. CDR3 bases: TGTGCCAGCACCTCCGCGAATGTTATTACAGATACGCAGTATTTT. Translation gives CASTSANVITDTQYF.

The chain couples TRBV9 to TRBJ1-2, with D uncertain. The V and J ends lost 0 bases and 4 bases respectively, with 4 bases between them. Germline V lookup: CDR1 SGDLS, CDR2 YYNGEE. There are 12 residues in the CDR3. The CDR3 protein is CASSVEGYGYTF. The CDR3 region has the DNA TGTGCCAGCAGCGTAGAAGGCTATGGCTACACCTTC.

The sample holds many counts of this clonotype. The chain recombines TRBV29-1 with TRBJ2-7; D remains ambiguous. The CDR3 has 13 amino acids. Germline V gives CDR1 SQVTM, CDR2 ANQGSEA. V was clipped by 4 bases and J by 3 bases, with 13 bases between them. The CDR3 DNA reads TGCAGCGTTGCGGACGGCGTGGGCTACGAGCAGTACTTC. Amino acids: CSVADGVGYEQYF.

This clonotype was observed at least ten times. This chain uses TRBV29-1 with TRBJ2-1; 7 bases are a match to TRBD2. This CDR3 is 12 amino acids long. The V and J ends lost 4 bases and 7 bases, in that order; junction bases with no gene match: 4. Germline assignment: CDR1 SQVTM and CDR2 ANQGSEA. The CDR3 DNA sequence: TGCAGCGTTGTGGCGGGAGAAAATGAGCAGTTCTTC. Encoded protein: CSVVAGENEQFF.

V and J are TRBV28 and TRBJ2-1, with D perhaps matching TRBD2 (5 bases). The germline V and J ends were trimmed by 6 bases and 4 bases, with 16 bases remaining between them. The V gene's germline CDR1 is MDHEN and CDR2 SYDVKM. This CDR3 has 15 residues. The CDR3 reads CASSLDYPQYNEQFF. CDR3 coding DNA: TGTGCCAGCAGCCTTGACTACCCCCAGTACAATGAGCAGTTCTTC.

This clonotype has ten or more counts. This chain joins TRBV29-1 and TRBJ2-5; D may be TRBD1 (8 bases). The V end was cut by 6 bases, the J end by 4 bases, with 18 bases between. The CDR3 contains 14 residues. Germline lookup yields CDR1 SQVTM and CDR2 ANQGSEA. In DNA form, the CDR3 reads TGCAGCGTGGACGGACAGGGAGGGATAGAGACCCAGTACTTC. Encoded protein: CSVDGQGGIETQYF.

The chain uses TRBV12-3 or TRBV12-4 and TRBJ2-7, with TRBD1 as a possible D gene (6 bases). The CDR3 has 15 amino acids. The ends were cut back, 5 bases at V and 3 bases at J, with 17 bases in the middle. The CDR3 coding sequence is TGTGCCAGCAGTCGAGACAGGACCTTTAGCTACGAGCAGTACTTC. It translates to CASSRDRTFSYEQYF.

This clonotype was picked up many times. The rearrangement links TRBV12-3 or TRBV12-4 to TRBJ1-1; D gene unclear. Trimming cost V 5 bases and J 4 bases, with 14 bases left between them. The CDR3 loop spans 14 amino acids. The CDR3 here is CASSEGLRGTEAFF. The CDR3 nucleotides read TGTGCCAGCAGTGAAGGGCTTCGGGGCACTGAAGCTTTCTTT.

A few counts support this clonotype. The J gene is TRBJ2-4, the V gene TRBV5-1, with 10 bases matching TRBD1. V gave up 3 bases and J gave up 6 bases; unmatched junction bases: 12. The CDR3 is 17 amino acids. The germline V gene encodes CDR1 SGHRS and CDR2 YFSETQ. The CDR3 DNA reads TGCGCCAGCAGCTCCAGGTCCGGGACAGGGGAAAGAAACATTCAGTACTTC. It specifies CASSSRSGTGERNIQYF.